The entry below describes one T cell receptor (beta chain). This clonotype was counted many times. Which antigen it targets is not known. One base away there is no much larger clone; base qualities are not given. V is clipped by 2 bases and J by 2 bases, and the sequence between their germline boundaries is 9 bases long. The cysteine opens and the phenylalanine closes a CDR3 of 14 amino acids. The read is trimmed to its CDR3 DNA, 42 bases read in frame from base 1. The germline V gene specifies ENHRY as CDR1 and SYGVKD as CDR2. TCR beta CDR3 regions were amplified from RNA transcripts for repertoire sequencing. The first round was an RT-PCR using HTBI primers with the Qiagen OneStep RT-PCR kit, and this first round was followed by a second-round multiplex PCR, then size selection and purification. Sequencing of the libraries was carried out on an Illumina HiSeq2000 in paired-end mode with 100 bp reads. The published analysis was carried out like this. SOAPnuke was used to process the reads, removing any read that contained adapters or uncalled bases, had a mean Phred below 15, or lacked an exact match to the constant primer or identifier. COPE v1.2.5 was used to merge high-quality paired reads. Clonotypes were defined as unique nucleotide sequences and were aligned to IMGT TRB V, D and J references using MiTCR v1.1. The analysis was limited to V-J combinations with a frequency above 0.0001, which together covered 99.2% of repertoires. For each V-J combination, a TCR clonal expansion and chaos score was defined as the ratio of F50 clonal expansion to chaos observed in the TCRdist matrix. Welch's t-statistics and random forest were used to reduce the features to 10 to 15 V-J combinations, which were then used as input to a naive Bayes classifier. Thyroid-blood repertoire similarity was quantified with the Morisita-Horn index. Using fastp at Q25 and MiXCR, TCRdb reprocessed the public reads and kept productive beta chains. Rows with one shared CDR3 protein collapse into an entry with the most common genes and DNA. These V and J calls derive from TCRdb rather than the authors' analysis. Here the sample has 500,000 to 700,000 distinct CDR3 sequences; roughly 20% occur a single time. The top ten constitute 7.1% of the sample.

A patient counted as having stable hyperthyroidism if there was no progression to ophthalmopathy within 18 months of follow-up. Hyperthyroidism patients were newly diagnosed, were aged 18 to 65 years, and had a disease duration under 2 months. Patients were excluded if they had other autoimmune diseases, uncontrolled infections, pregnancy or lactation. Diagnosis was based on clinical symptoms, serum thyroxine, TRAb, thyroid ultrasound and orbital computed tomography. Using Ficoll-Paque density gradient centrifugation, PBMCs were isolated from 8.5 to 10 ml of fresh peripheral blood. Total RNA was extracted using Trizol reagent, and RNA quality was checked on an Agilent 2100 Bioanalyzer. The sample comes from a study of Graves' ophthalmopathy and Graves' hyperthyroidism (dated by TCRdb to the late 2010s). At the level of the whole study: Peripheral blood was collected before any treatment was given, at the time of initial diagnosis. To tell Graves' ophthalmopathy apart from Graves' hyperthyroidism, and to predict which patients would progress to ophthalmopathy, the study relied on TCR beta repertoire signatures. In total, approximately 130 blood samples were TCR-sequenced: 40 to 45 ophthalmopathy, approximately 75 hyperthyroidism and roughly 17 hyperthyroidism-to-ophthalmopathy patients. A discovery set of more than 90 patients (43 ophthalmopathy, fewer than 60 stable hyperthyroidism) was enrolled to explore V-J signatures distinguishing ophthalmopathy from hyperthyroidism. For independent validation, a separate cohort was made up of fewer than 20 hyperthyroidism patients plus 17 patients who later progressed from hyperthyroidism to ophthalmopathy. In about six hyperthyroidism patients, the T-cell repertoire of thyroid tissue was compared with the T-cell repertoire of blood. Once sampling was done, hyperthyroidism patients were given methimazole at a starting dose of 30 mg daily, while ophthalmopathy patients were given high-dose intravenous methylprednisolone. For training and testing, the 100 or so patients in the discovery cohort were randomly divided in a 7:3 ratio.

What the authors observed across the whole study: Sample size was not statistically predetermined, and group allocation was not concealed from the investigators. In cross-validation, the 13-signature model distinguished ophthalmopathy from stable hyperthyroidism with 85% to 90% sensitivity and approximately 81% specificity, and in the test set the corresponding values were approximately 80% and 75%. In validation, the model predicted ophthalmopathy progression with roughly 68% sensitivity and around 72% specificity; 12 predicted patients were CT-confirmed with GO in a median of approximately 6.5 months. Most expanded thyroid clonotypes with a frequency above 0.001 also appeared in blood, which suggests that blood repertoires may reflect the immune response in the thyroid.

The origin of this receptor is a woman between 18 and 29 years old with stable Graves' hyperthyroidism. Some clones in this sample may be carry-over from other donors' samples. Donor details come from another sample of the same person, matched by shared clones. Recombination connected TRBV10-3 to TRBJ1-1; the D region possibly corresponds to TRBD1 (5 bases align). Input material: peripheral blood. The CDR3 protein sequence reads: CAISEGRVNTEAFF. The bases are TGTGCCATCAGTGAGGGCAGGGTAAACACTGAAGCTTTCTTT.